Presented here are 22 T cell receptor beta chains from one specimen sequenced in a study of CD8 T cells in ankylosing spondylitis. In TCRdb, the 5' RACE reads were re-called with MiXCR into one record per CDR3 protein. The table has 100,000 to 150,000 distinct CDR3 sequences, over 9.5% seen once. Sequencing was done on a sample of blood, either unsorted or a sorted T cell fraction (not recorded which). The receptors stem from a female donor with ankylosing spondylitis or in good health (not recorded which).

This clonotype was observed at least ten times. J is TRBJ2-3 and V is TRBV12-3 or TRBV12-4; D may match TRBD1 or TRBD2 (5 bases each). The V gene lost 8 bases and the J gene lost 9 bases, with 15 bases spanning the gap. This CDR3 is 12 amino acids long. This CDR3 is CASLHWGNTQYF. The DNA of the CDR3 is TGTGCCAGCCTCCACTGGGGGAACACGCAGTATTTT.

V usage is TRBV19 and J usage is TRBJ1-1; the D is unclear. Germline CDR1 is LNHDA and CDR2 is SQIVND (reference sequence). Trimming took 10 bases from V and 6 from J, leaving 12 bases between them. This CDR3 has 11 residues. The CDR3 loop reads CATKKEAEAFF. DNA of the CDR3: TGTGCCACCAAGAAGGAAGCTGAAGCTTTCTTT.

This clonotype was seen at least ten times. This chain connects TRBV11-1 to TRBJ1-3; D is perhaps TRBD1 (5 bases). Germline lookup yields CDR1 SGHAT and CDR2 FQDESV (reference sequence). The CDR3 sequence is 19 residues long. V lost 0 bases and J 0 bases, leaving 18 bases between the germline ends. CDR3 in amino acids: CASSLARYPSRDSGNTIYF. For the CDR3, the DNA is TGTGCCAGCAGCTTAGCCCGATACCCCTCCAGGGACTCTGGAAACACCATATATTTT.

This clonotype was picked up many times. The chain joins TRBV12-3 or TRBV12-4 to TRBJ2-7; D is undetermined. The germline V and J ends were trimmed by 5 bases and 3 bases, with 8 bases remaining between them. The CDR3 runs to 12 residues. In nucleotides, the CDR3 is TGTGCCAGCAGTCCGGCCCTCTACGAGCAGTACTTC. Amino acid sequence: CASSPALYEQYF.

This clonotype has a count of ten or more. The CDR3 bases are TGCAGTGCGCCCCTCGAGGTTGGCTACACCTTC. Amino acid sequence: CSAPLEVGYTF. The gene calls are TRBV20-1 and TRBJ1-2, with D unclear. Germline values: CDR1 DFQATT, CDR2 SNEGSKA (reference sequence). This CDR3 has 11 residues. The V end was cut by 6 bases, the J end by 7 bases, with 12 bases between.

This clonotype showed up many times. The V gene is TRBV5-1, the J gene TRBJ1-2; TRBD1 might be the D (6 bases). Between the trimmed V and J ends, which lost 3 bases and 4 bases, there was a span of 16 bases. The CDR3 is made up of 15 amino acids. CDR1 and CDR2 (germline): SGHRS, YFSETQ. This CDR3 is CASSSVTDRRYGYTF. CDR3 DNA sequence: TGCGCCAGCAGCTCAGTGACAGACAGGCGCTATGGCTACACCTTC.

V is TRBV29-1 and J is TRBJ2-7, with D unresolved. CDR3 length equals 12 residues. V was shortened by 1 base and J by 7 bases, with 11 bases between the two germline ends. Germline-derived CDR1 and CDR2 are SQVTM and ANQGSEA. The CDR3 DNA reads TGCAGCGTTGAAGGCCCGTCCCGGGAGCAGTACTTC. Its protein product is CSVEGPSREQYF.

There are many counts of this clonotype. The chain is built from TRBV18 and TRBJ1-3, with D tentatively TRBD1 (5 bases). V lost 0 bases and J 2 bases, leaving 14 bases between the germline ends. The CDR3 loop spans 17 amino acids. Germline V gene lookup returns CDR1 KGHSH and CDR2 LQKENI. The CDR3 spells CASSPPVYAGPGNTIYF. Written as DNA, the CDR3 is TGTGCCAGCTCACCACCGGTTTACGCAGGGCCTGGAAACACCATATATTTT.

This clonotype was observed many times. V gene TRBV11-2 combines with J gene TRBJ2-1; perhaps D is TRBD1 or TRBD2 (6 bases each). Germline V CDR1 and CDR2: SGHAT, FQNNGV. There are 15 residues in the CDR3. Trimming removed 6 bases from V and 4 bases from J, with 16 bases in between. The CDR3 here is CASRSGGGRYNEQFF. The CDR3 DNA reads as TGTGCCAGCAGGAGTGGAGGGGGGCGTTACAATGAGCAGTTCTTC.

This clonotype has a count of ten or more. J is TRBJ1-5 and V is TRBV5-1, with 8 bases fitting TRBD1. With V trimmed by 0 bases and J by 5 bases, 1 base remained unmatched. The CDR3 loop spans 14 amino acids. The V gene's germline CDR1 is SGHRS and CDR2 YFSETQ. The CDR3 DNA follows: TGCGCCAGCAGCTTGGAGACAGGGGATCAGCCCCAGCATTTT. It translates to CASSLETGDQPQHF.

This clonotype was recorded many times. The CDR3 DNA reads TGTGCCAGCAGCTCACAGGTGTCAAACACTGAAGCTTTCTTT. It encodes CASSSQVSNTEAFF. J is TRBJ1-1 and V is TRBV11-2, with a possible D match to TRBD1 (5 bases). This CDR3 has 14 amino acids. V was clipped by 4 bases and J by 2 bases, with 11 bases between them. The germline gives CDR1 SGHAT, CDR2 FQNNGV.

This clonotype has a count of ten or more. The chain carries TRBV20-1 and TRBJ2-2; D is perhaps TRBD2 (5 bases). CDR3 length equals 16 residues. Germline CDR1 and CDR2: DFQATT and SNEGSKA (reference sequence). With 0 bases removed from V and 5 bases from J, the gap between germline ends came to 16 bases. This CDR3 is CSARDSRLALTGELFF. In nucleotides, the CDR3 is TGCAGTGCTAGAGATAGCCGGCTAGCTCTGACCGGGGAGCTGTTTTTT.

This clonotype occurred many times. V is TRBV7-9 and J is TRBJ2-1, with 13 bases matching TRBD2. V gave up 4 bases and J gave up 8 bases; unmatched junction bases: 8. This CDR3 comprises 16 residues. Germline CDR1 reads SEHNR; CDR2 reads FQNEAQ (reference sequence). CDR3 nucleotide sequence: TGTGCCAGCAGCTCTGGACTAGCGGGAGTAAAGTATGAGCAGTTCTTC. Encoded protein: CASSSGLAGVKYEQFF.

The table lists this clonotype with many counts. The CDR3 bases are TGTGCCATCAGTGAGGCCGGGGGAGATACGCAGTATTTT. It codes for CAISEAGGDTQYF. The chain has TRBV10-3 and TRBJ2-3; weak D call: TRBD2 (6 bases). The CDR3 covers 13 residues. CDR1 and CDR2 from the germline V gene are ENHRY and SYGVKD. Trimming cost V 2 bases and J 5 bases, with 8 bases left between them.

This clonotype occurred many times. This chain connects TRBV20-1 to TRBJ1-2, with TRBD1 identical over 9 bases. Germline V gene sequence: CDR1 DFQATT, CDR2 SNEGSKA (reference sequence). This CDR3 contains 14 residues. The V segment lost 3 bases and the J segment 8 bases; nucleotides outside the gene matches: 10. The chain's CDR3 is CSASVDRGSGGYTF. CDR3 in DNA: TGCAGTGCTAGCGTGGACAGGGGATCAGGAGGCTACACCTTC.

This clonotype was observed at least ten times. The chain links TRBV2 to TRBJ2-1; the match to TRBD1 covers 7 bases. Germline V gene sequence: CDR1 SNHLY, CDR2 FYNNEI. Trimming cost V 8 bases and J 8 bases; bases outside gene matches: 3. This CDR3 spans 11 amino acids. Here the CDR3 reads CASVTGDEQFF. In DNA form, the CDR3 reads TGTGCCAGCGTAACAGGGGATGAGCAGTTCTTC.

On this clonotype itself: One junction end disagrees with the germline gene, perhaps due to a read error. The rearrangement joins TRBV10-2 to TRBJ2-1, with 13 nucleotides matching TRBD2. Germline V gene lookup returns CDR1 WSHSY and CDR2 SAAADI. The CDR3 has 18 residues. DNA for the CDR3: TGTGCCCGCAGTTTCGTACTAGCGGGGGGGTACTCCTACAATGAGCAGTTCTTC. This translates into CARSFVLAGGYSYNEQFF.

There are many counts of this clonotype. The chain uses TRBV7-6 and TRBJ2-2; D may be TRBD1 (5 bases). The length of the CDR3 is 16 residues. Looked up from germline, CDR1 is SGHVS and CDR2 is FNYEAQ. Deletions cut 1 base from V and 0 bases from J, with 9 bases between. Here the CDR3 DNA reads TGTGCCAGCAGCTTAGAGACGACAGCGAACACCGGGGAGCTGTTTTTT. Its protein product is CASSLETTANTGELFF.

There are many counts of this clonotype. The V gene is TRBV6-1, the J gene TRBJ1-2; 9 bases align to TRBD1. Looked up from germline, CDR1 is MNHNS and CDR2 is SASEGT. V dropped 5 bases and J dropped 3; count of bases not matched to a gene: 7. The CDR3 is 15 amino acids. The CDR3 is CASSPSTGGHYGYTF. The CDR3 DNA sequence: TGTGCCAGCAGTCCTTCGACAGGGGGACACTATGGCTACACCTTC.

This clonotype appeared many times. This chain joins TRBV9 and TRBJ2-1, with 7 bases identical to TRBD2. V gave up 0 bases and J gave up 6 bases; unmatched junction bases: 15. The CDR3 is made up of 18 amino acids. CDR1 and CDR2 from the germline V gene are SGDLS and YYNGEE. Here the CDR3 DNA reads TGTGCCAGCAGCGTAGCTGGCGGGAGCGCTGCCTTAGGCAATGAGCAGTTCTTC. It encodes CASSVAGGSAALGNEQFF.

On this clonotype itself: Possible read error: a much larger clone is one base away. This chain connects TRBV7-9 to TRBJ2-2; tentative D call: TRBD1 (6 bases). Germline loops: CDR1 SEHNR, CDR2 FQNEAQ (reference sequence). V lost 7 bases and J lost 6, with 15 bases in between. The CDR3 sequence is 14 residues long. The CDR3 loop is CASTRTDMSGELFF. In DNA form, the CDR3 reads TGTGCCAGCACCAGGACAGACATGTCCGGGGAGCTGTTTTTT.

This clonotype has a count of ten or more. V is TRBV12-3 or TRBV12-4 and J is TRBJ2-2; D gene ambiguous. V was pared by 3 bases and J by 6 bases, with 11 bases between. This CDR3 comprises 14 residues. This CDR3 is CASSFALSAGELFF. In DNA, the CDR3 is TGTGCCAGCAGTTTCGCTCTATCCGCCGGGGAGCTGTTTTTT.